This T cell receptor (beta chain) was sequenced in a study of OX40 agonist ivuxolimab in advanced cancers. Study in general: Ivuxolimab is a fully human IgG2 antibody that activates OX40 (CD134). There were three patients with partial responses, one having hepatocellular carcinoma and two cutaneous melanoma. Study-level findings and limits: Several nonresponders also turned out to have low normalized T-cell clonal expansion. In general, CD8+ T cells held more expanded clones than CD4+ did, on average.

A remark on this clone: Its specificity is unknown.

In germline, CDR1 is GTSNPN, CDR2 SVGIG (reference sequence). This CDR3 is built from 14 residues. With 0 bases removed from V and 3 bases from J, the gap between germline ends came to 10 bases. Repertoires were generated with immunoSEQ multiplex PCR, while TCRdb's copy carries only in-frame clones and drops some. Of some 97,000 clones in the sample, approximately 89% were seen once. The clonotype was recovered from an adult with an advanced solid tumor such as melanoma, head and neck, liver or kidney cancer. The specimen was CD4+ or CD8+ T cells sorted from blood, collected in a trial of the OX40 agonist ivuxolimab. This sequence joins TRBV30 and TRBJ2-3; tentative D call: TRBD1 (5 bases). The CDR3 sequence is CAWSVGQPTDTQYF. The CDR3 DNA sequence: TGTGCCTGGAGTGTGGGGCAGCCGACAGATACGCAGTATTTT.